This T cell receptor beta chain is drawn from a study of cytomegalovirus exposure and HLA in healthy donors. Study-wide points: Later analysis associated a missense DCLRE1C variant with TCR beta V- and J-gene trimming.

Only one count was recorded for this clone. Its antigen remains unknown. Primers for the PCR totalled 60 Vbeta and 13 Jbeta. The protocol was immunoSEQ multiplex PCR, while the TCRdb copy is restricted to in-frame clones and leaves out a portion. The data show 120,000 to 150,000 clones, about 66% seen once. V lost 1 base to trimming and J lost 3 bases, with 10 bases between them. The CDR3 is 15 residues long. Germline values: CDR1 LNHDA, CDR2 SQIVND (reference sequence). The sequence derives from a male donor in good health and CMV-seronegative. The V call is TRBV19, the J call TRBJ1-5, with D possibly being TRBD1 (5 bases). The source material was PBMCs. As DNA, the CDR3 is TGTGCCAGTAGTATAGCGCAGGGTAACAATCAGCCCCAGCATTTT. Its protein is CASSIAQGNNQPQHF.